Described below is a single T cell receptor beta chain sequence and its context. Sequencing used immunoSEQ multiplex PCR; TCRdb keeps in-frame clones, though not all of them. The data show roughly 30,000 clones, approximately 77% seen once. The sample originates from a study of radiotherapy plus CTLA-4 blockade in lung cancer. The V gene lost 1 base and the J gene lost 0 bases, with 9 bases spanning the gap. Germline CDR1 is LNHNV and CDR2 is YYDKDF (reference sequence). The CDR3 consists of 16 residues. The chain links TRBV15 to TRBJ1-4, with D unclear. The clonotype originates from a human donor with non-small cell lung cancer that progressed on radiotherapy plus ipilimumab. The specimen was peripheral blood, collected from a patient treated with radiotherapy plus ipilimumab. The CDR3 coding sequence is TGTGCCACCAGCAGAGGTTCAGCAGCAACTAATGAAAAACTGTTTTTT. Its translation is CATSRGSAATNEKLFF.